The source of this TCR beta chain is a study of T cells after yellow fever vaccination. As for the study in general: With SMART-Seq v4 Ultra Low Input, the fractions containing low cell numbers were prepared.

The study's findings and limits: A weaker but faster secondary response was observed, peaking on day 5 versus 15. Booster samples showed a return of most primary-vaccination clones (approximately 96% CD4, around 88% CD8). FACS-sorted repertoires might harbor abundant contaminating clonotypes from the bulk population.

CDR1 is KGHDR and CDR2 is SFDVKD in the germline V gene. The CDR3 contains 12 residues. V was pared by 3 bases and J by 10 bases, with 9 bases between. This clonotype was counted between two and nine times. What it recognizes is unknown. TCRdb reprocessed the 5' RACE reads via MiXCR and lists one record per CDR3 protein. Among about 350,000 distinct CDR3 sequences listed, around 10% were seen once. The gene calls are TRBV24-1 and TRBJ2-1; no reliable D call. This receptor was taken from a man aged 18 to 29 who received the YFV17D yellow fever vaccine. This material consisted of PBMCs, taken on the day of the first yellow fever vaccination. This CDR3 is CATSDQDREQFF. The CDR3 bases are TGTGCCACCAGTGATCAGGACCGCGAGCAGTTCTTC.